Presented here are 3 T cell receptor beta chains from one specimen sequenced in a study of OX40 agonist ivuxolimab in advanced cancers. Clones were read by immunoSEQ multiplex PCR, and TCRdb kept only the in-frame ones, dropping some. The sample has about 44,000 clones, 75% to 90% seen once. The sample consisted of CD4+ or CD8+ T cells sorted from blood, taken in a trial of the OX40 agonist ivuxolimab. The receptors here all came from an adult with an advanced solid tumor such as melanoma, head and neck, liver or kidney cancer.

The V and J genes are TRBV13 and TRBJ2-7; either TRBD1 or TRBD2 may fit D (6 bases each). Trimming took off 4 bases at V and 5 bases at J, with 24 bases between the two ends. From germline, CDR1 is PRHDT and CDR2 FYEKMQ (reference sequence). There are 17 residues in the CDR3. The CDR3 loop reads CASSSIRGPGGLDEQYF. In DNA, the CDR3 is TGTGCCAGCAGCTCTATCCGGGGTCCCGGGGGCCTTGACGAGCAGTACTTC.

The chain couples TRBV15 to TRBJ2-6; weak D call: TRBD1 (6 bases). V was trimmed by 7 bases and J by 5 bases, leaving 9 bases between them. The CDR3 is 13 residues long. The germline V gene has CDR1 LNHNV and CDR2 YYDKDF (reference sequence). CDR3 sequence reads: CATKGVRANVLTF. Here the CDR3 DNA reads TGTGCCACCAAGGGGGTTAGGGCCAACGTCCTGACTTTC.

This clone was observed a single time. This CDR3 reads CASSDPRGIMNTEAFF. As DNA, the CDR3 is TGTGCCAGCAGTGATCCCCGGGGCATAATGAACACTGAAGCTTTCTTT. The gene calls are TRBV2 and TRBJ1-1, with D possibly TRBD1 on 5 matching bases. Trimming left V 3 bases short and J 0 bases short, with 14 bases between. The CDR3 is made up of 16 amino acids. Germline V CDR1 and CDR2: SNHLY, FYNNEI.